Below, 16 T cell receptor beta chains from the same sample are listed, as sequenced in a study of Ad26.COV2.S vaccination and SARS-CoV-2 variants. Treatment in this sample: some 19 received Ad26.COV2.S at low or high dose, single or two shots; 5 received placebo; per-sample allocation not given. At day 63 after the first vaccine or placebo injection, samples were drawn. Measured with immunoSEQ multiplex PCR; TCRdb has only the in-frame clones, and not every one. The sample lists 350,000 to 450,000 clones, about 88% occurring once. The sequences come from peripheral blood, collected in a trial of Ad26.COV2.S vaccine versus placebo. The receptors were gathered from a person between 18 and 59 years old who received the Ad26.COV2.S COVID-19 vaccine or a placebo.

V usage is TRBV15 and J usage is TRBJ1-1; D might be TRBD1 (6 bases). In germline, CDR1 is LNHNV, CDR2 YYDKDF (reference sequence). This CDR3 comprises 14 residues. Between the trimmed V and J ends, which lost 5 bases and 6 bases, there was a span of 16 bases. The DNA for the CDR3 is TGTGCCACCAGCCCAGAGGGGGGGGTCGCTGAAGCTTTCTTT. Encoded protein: CATSPEGGVAEAFF.

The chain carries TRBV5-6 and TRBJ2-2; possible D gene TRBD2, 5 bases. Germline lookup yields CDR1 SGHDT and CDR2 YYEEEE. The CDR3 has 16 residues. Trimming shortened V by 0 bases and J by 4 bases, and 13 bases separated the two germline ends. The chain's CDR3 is CASSLDRGRFTGELFF. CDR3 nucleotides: TGTGCCAGCAGCTTGGATAGAGGGCGGTTCACCGGGGAGCTGTTTTTT.

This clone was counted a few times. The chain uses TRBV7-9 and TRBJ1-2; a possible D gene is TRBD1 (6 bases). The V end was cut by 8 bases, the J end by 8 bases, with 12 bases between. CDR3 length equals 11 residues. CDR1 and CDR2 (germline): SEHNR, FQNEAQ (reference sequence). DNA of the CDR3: TGTGCCAGCGCCACAGGGAACGGCTACACCTTC. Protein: CASATGNGYTF.

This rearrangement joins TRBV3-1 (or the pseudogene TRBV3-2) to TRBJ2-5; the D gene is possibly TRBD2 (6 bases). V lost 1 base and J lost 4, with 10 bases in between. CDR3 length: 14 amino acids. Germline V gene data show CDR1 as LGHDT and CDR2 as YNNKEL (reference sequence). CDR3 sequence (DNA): TGTGCCAGCAGCCAAGGGAGGGTTGGAGAGACCCAGTACTTC. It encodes CASSQGRVGETQYF.

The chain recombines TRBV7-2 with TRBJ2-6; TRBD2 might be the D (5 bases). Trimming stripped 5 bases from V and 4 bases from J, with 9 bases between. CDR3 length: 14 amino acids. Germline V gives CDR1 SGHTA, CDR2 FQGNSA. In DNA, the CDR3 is TGTGCCAGCAGCACGACGGGGGGGGCCAACGTCCTGACTTTC. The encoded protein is CASSTTGGANVLTF.

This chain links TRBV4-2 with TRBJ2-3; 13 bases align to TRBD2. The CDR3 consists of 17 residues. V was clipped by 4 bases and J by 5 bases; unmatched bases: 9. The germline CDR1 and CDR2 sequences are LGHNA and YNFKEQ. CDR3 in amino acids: CASSLGLAGPGGDTQYF. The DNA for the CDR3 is TGTGCCAGCAGCCTGGGACTAGCGGGGCCAGGGGGAGATACGCAGTATTTT.

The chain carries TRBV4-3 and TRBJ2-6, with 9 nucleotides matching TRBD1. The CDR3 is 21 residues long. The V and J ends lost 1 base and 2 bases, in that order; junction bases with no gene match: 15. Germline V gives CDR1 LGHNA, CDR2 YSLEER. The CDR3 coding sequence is TGCGCCAGCAGCCAAGTCCAGGGAAACAGGGGGCGGTTTGCTGGGGCCAACGTCCTGACTTTC. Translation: CASSQVQGNRGRFAGANVLTF.

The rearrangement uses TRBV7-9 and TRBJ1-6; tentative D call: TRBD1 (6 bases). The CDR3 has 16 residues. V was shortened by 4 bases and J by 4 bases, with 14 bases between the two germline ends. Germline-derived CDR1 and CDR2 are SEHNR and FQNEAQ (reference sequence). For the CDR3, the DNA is TGTGCCAGCAGCTCACAGGGATTAATTTATAATTCACCCCTCCACTTT. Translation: CASSSQGLIYNSPLHF.

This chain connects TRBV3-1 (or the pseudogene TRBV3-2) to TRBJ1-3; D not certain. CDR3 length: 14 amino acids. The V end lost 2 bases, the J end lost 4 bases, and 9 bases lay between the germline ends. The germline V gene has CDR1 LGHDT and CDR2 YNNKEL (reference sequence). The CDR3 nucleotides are TGTGCCAGCAGCCAAATGTCTAAGGGAAACACCATATATTTT. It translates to CASSQMSKGNTIYF.

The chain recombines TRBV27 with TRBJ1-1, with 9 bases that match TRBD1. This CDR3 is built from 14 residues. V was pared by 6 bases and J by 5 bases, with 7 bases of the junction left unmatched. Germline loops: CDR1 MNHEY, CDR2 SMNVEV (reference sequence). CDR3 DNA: TGTGCCAGCAGCCGGGACAGGGAGAGGACTGAAGCTTTCTTT. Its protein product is CASSRDRERTEAFF.

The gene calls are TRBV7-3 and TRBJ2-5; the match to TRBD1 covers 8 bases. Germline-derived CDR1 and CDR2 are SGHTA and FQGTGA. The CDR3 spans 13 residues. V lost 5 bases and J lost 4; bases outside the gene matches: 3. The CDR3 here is CASSQGQGETQYF. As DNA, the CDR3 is TGTGCCAGCAGCCAAGGACAGGGAGAGACCCAGTACTTC.

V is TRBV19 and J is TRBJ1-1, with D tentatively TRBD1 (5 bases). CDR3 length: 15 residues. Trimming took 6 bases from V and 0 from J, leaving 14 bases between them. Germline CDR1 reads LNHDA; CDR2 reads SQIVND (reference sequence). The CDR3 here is CASSLRTTVNTEAFF. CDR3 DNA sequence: TGTGCCAGTAGCCTTAGGACAACCGTGAACACTGAAGCTTTCTTT.

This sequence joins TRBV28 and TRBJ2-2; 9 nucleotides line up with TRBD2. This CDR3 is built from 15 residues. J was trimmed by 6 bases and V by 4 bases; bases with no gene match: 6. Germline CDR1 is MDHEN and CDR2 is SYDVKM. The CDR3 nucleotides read TGTGCCAGCAGTTCGCCTAGCGGGATTTCCGGGGAGCTGTTTTTT. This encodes CASSSPSGISGELFF.

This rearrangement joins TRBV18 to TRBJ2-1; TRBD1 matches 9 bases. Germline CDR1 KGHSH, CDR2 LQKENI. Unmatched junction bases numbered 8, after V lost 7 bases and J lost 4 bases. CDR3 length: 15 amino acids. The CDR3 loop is CASFSGTGTYNEQFF. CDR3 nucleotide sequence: TGTGCCAGCTTCTCCGGGACAGGGACTTACAATGAGCAGTTCTTC.

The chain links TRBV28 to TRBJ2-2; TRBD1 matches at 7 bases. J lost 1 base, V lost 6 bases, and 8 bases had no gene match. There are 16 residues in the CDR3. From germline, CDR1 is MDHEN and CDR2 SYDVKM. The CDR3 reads CASRSARDRNTGELFF. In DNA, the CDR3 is TGTGCCAGCAGGTCTGCCCGGGACAGGAACACCGGGGAGCTGTTTTTT.

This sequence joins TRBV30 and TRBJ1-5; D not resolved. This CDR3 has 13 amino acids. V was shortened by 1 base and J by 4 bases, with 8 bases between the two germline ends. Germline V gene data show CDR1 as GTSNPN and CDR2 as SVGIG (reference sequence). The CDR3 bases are TGTGCCTGGAGTGAGACCGGGAATCAGCCCCAGCATTTT. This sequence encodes CAWSETGNQPQHF.